The TCR beta chain under discussion was sequenced for a study of CXCR4 blockade with PD-1 therapy in pancreatic cancer. CDR3 size: 15 residues. V dropped 5 bases and J dropped 0 bases, with 11 bases sitting between them. CDR1 is LNHDA, CDR2 SQIVND, per germline (reference sequence). Using immunoSEQ multiplex PCR, the repertoire was profiled, and TCRdb retains in-frame clones only, with some absent. The table includes 1,500 to 2,500 clones, less than 65% detected once. These archived tumors were resected from patients never given neoadjuvant therapy beforehand. Points on this clone: Its antigen is undetermined.

Regarding the study as a whole: Clone frequency correlated with its number of distinct nucleotide rearrangements. Survival did not correlate with tumor clonality, which averaged 0.14 versus 0.05.

This clonotype was sampled from a human donor with pancreatic ductal adenocarcinoma. V is TRBV19 and J is TRBJ2-1; the D is unclear. Source material: tumor tissue. The DNA of the CDR3 is TGTGCCAGTAGTCCTGACCGGAGCTCCTACAATGAGCAGTTCTTC. Translating gives CASSPDRSSYNEQFF.